The clone carrying this T cell receptor (beta chain) was seen a few times. The data are from a study of blood T cells in healthy people across ages. Primers used in a second PCR of about 6 to 12 cycles were a sample-barcoded 5' primer and a J-beta primer mix. Each of the cDNA molecules was tagged by a template-switch adaptor with 12 random nucleotides. Each CDR3 protein is one row after TCRdb ran MiXCR on the 5' RACE reads. The data contain roughly 800,000 distinct CDR3 sequences, roughly 25% of them singletons. The CDR3 length is 16 residues. The germline V and J ends were trimmed by 0 bases and 0 bases, with 6 bases remaining between them. From germline, CDR1 is MNHNY and CDR2 SVGAGI (reference sequence). These sequences were also reported in another study, on T cells of mothers and their children. That report adds: Donation came from three healthy Caucasian mothers together with their six children. An overlap that was slightly higher, though non-significant, was seen in related mother-child pairs versus unrelated pairs.

This sequence originates from a boy younger than 18 in good health. The chain has TRBV6-6 and TRBJ2-6; no clear D gene. The sample consisted of blood. CDR3 residues: CASSYSSGSGANVLTF. The CDR3 nucleotides are TGTGCCAGCAGTTACTCTTCCGGCTCTGGGGCCAACGTCCTGACTTTC.